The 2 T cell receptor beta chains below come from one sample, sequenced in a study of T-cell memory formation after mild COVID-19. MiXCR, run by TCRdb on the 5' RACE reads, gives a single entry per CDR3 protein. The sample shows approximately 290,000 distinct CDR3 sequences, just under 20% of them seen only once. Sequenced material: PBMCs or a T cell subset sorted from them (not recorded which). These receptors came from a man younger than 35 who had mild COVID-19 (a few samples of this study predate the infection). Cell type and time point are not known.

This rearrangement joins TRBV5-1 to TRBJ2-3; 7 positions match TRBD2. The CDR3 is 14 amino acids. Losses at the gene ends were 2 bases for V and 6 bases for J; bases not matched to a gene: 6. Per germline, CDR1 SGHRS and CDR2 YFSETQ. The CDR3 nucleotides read TGCGCCAGCAGCTTCGGGGGGTCCAGGGATACGCAGTATTTT. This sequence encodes CASSFGGSRDTQYF. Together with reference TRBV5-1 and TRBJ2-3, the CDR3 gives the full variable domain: KAGVTQTPRYLIKTRGQQVTLSCSPISGHRSVSWYQQTPGQGLQFLFEYFSETQRNKGNFPGRFSGRQFSNSRSEMNVSTLELGDSALYLCASSFGGSRDTQYFGPGTRLTVL.

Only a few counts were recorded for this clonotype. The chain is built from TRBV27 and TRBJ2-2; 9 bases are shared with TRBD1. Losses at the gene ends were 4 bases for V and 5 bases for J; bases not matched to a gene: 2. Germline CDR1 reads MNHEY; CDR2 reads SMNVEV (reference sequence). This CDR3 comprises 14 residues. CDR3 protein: CASSYDRGTGELFF. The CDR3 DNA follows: TGTGCCAGCAGTTACGACAGGGGGACCGGGGAGCTGTTTTTT.